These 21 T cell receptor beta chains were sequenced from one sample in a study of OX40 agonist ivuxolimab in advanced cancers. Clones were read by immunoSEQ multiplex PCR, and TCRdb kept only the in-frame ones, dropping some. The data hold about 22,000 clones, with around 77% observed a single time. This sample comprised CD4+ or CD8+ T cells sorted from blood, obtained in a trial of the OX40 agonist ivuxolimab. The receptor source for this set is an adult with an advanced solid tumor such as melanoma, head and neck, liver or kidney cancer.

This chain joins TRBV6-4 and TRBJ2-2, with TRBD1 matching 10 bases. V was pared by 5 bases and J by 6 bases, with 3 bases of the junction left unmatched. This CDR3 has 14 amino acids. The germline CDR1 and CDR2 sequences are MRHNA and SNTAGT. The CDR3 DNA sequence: TGTGCCAGCAGTCGGACAGGGGGAGCCGGGGAGCTGTTTTTT. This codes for CASSRTGGAGELFF.

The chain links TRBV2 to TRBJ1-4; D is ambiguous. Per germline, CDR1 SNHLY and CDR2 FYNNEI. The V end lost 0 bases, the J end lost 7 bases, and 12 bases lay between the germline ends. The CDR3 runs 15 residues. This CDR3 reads CASSEAVLYSEKLFF. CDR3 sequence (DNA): TGTGCCAGCAGTGAAGCGGTCCTCTATTCTGAAAAACTGTTTTTT.

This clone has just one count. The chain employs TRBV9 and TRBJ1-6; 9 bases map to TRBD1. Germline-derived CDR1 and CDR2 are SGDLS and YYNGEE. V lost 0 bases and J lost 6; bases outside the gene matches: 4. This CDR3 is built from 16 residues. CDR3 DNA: TGTGCCAGCAGCGTAGGTATACAGGGGGCTAATTCACCCCTCCACTTT. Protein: CASSVGIQGANSPLHF. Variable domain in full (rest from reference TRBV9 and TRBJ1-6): DSGVTQTPKHLITATGQRVTLRCSPRSGDLSVYWYQQSLDQGLQFLIQYYNGEERAKGNILERFSAQQFPDLHSELNLSSLELGDSALYFCASSVGIQGANSPLHFGNGTRLTVT.

The CDR3 protein is CASRLGTGNYGYTF. The CDR3 DNA is TGTGCCAGCAGGTTAGGGACAGGCAACTATGGCTACACCTTC. The rearrangement uses TRBV6-1 and TRBJ1-2, with TRBD1 matching 8 bases. The CDR3 is made up of 14 amino acids. V was clipped by 6 bases and J by 2 bases; unmatched bases: 5. Germline V gives CDR1 MNHNS, CDR2 SASEGT.

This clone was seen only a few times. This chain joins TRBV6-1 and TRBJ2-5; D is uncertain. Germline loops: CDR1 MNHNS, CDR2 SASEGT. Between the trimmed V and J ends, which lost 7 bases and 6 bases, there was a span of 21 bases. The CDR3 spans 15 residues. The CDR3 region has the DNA TGTGCCAGCACCTCCCTTCAAATGACGGCCCAGACCCAGTACTTC. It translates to CASTSLQMTAQTQYF.

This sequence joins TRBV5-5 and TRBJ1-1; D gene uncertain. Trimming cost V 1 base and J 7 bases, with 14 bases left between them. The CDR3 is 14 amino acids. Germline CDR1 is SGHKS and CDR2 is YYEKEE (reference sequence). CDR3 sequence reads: CASSLWVSRNEAFF. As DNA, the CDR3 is TGTGCCAGCAGCTTGTGGGTTTCTAGGAATGAAGCTTTCTTT.

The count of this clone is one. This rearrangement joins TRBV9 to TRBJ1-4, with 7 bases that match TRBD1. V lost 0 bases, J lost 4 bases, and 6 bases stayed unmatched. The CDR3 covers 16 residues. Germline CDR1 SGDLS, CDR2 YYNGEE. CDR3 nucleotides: TGTGCCAGCAGCGTAGAACCGGGACAGTATAATGAAAAACTGTTTTTT. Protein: CASSVEPGQYNEKLFF. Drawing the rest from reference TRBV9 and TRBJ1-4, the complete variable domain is DSGVTQTPKHLITATGQRVTLRCSPRSGDLSVYWYQQSLDQGLQFLIQYYNGEERAKGNILERFSAQQFPDLHSELNLSSLELGDSALYFCASSVEPGQYNEKLFFGSGTQLSVL.

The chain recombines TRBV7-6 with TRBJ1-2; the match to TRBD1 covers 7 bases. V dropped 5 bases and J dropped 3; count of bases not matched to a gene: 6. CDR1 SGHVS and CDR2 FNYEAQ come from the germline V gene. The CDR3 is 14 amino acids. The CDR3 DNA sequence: TGTGCCAGCAGCCCTCGAGGGACAGACTATGGCTACACCTTC. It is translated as CASSPRGTDYGYTF.

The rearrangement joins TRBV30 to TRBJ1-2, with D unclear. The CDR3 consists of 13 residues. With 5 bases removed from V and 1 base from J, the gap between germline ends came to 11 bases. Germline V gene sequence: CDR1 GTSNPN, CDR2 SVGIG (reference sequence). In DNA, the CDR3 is TGTGCCTGGGAACGGGGATTTAACTATGGCTACACCTTC. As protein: CAWERGFNYGYTF.

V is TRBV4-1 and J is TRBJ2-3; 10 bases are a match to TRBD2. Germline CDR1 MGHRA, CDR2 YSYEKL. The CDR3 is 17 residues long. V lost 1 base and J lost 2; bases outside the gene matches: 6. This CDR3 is CASSQALAGGNTDTQYF. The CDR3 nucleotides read TGCGCCAGCAGCCAAGCTTTAGCGGGGGGCAACACAGATACGCAGTATTTT.

CDR3 amino acids: CAWRNRGSGELFF. DNA for the CDR3: TGTGCCTGGAGGAACAGGGGGTCCGGGGAGCTGTTTTTT. The rearrangement links TRBV30 to TRBJ2-2; TRBD1 agrees at 8 bases. The J segment lost 6 bases and the V segment lost 3 bases, leaving 3 bases of the junction unmatched. This CDR3 is 13 amino acids long. The germline CDR1 and CDR2 sequences are GTSNPN and SVGIG (reference sequence).

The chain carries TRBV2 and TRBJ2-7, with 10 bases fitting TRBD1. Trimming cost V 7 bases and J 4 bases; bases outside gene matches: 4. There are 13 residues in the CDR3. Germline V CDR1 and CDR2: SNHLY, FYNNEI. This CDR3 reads CASMGQGQYEQYF. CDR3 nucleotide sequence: TGTGCCAGCATGGGACAGGGGCAATACGAGCAGTACTTC.

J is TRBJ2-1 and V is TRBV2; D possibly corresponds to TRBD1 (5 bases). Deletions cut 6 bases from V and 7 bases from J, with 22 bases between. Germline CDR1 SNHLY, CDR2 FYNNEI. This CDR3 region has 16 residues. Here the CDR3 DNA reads TGTGCCAGCAGCCGCGACAGTTCCCCCAGTACGAATGAGCAGTTCTTC. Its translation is CASSRDSSPSTNEQFF.

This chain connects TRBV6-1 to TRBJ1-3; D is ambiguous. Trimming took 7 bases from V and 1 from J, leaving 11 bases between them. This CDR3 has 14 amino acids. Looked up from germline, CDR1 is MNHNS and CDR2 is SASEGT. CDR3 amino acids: CASNERVSGNTIYF. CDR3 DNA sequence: TGTGCCAGCAATGAGCGGGTTTCTGGAAACACCATATATTTT.

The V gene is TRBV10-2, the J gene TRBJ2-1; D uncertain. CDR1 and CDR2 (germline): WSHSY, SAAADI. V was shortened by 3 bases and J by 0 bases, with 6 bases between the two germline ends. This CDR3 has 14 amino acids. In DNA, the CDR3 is TGCGCCAGCAGTGACACACGCTCCTACAATGAGCAGTTCTTC. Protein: CASSDTRSYNEQFF.

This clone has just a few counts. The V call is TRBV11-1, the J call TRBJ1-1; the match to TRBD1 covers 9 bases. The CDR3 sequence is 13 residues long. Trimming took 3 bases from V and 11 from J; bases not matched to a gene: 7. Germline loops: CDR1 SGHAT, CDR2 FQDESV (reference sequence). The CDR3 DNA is TGTGCCAGCAGCTTGGCGGGACAGGGTGACGCTTTCTTT. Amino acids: CASSLAGQGDAFF.

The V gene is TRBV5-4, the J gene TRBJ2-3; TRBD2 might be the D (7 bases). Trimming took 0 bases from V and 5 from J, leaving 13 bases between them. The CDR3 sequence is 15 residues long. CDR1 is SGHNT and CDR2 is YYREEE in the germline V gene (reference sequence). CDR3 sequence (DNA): TGTGCCAGCAGCTTGGAAGGGGGGGGCCGAGATACGCAGTATTTT. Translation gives CASSLEGGGRDTQYF. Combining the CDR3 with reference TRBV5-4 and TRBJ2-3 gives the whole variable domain ETGVTQSPTHLIKTRGQQVTLRCSSQSGHNTVSWYQQALGQGPQFIFQYYREEENGRGNFPPRFSGLQFPNYSSELNVNALELDDSALYLCASSLEGGGRDTQYFGPGTRLTVL.

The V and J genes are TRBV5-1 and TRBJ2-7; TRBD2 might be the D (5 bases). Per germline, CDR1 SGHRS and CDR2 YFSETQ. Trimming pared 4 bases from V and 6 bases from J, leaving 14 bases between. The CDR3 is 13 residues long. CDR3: CASSRTGDGEQYF. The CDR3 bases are TGCGCCAGCAGCCGGACTGGAGACGGCGAGCAGTACTTC.

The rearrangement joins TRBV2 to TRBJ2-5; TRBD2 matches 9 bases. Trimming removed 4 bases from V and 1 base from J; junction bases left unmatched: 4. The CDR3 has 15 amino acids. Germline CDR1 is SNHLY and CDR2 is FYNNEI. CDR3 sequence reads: CASSVPAGGQETQYF. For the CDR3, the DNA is TGTGCCAGCAGTGTCCCAGCGGGGGGCCAAGAGACCCAGTACTTC.

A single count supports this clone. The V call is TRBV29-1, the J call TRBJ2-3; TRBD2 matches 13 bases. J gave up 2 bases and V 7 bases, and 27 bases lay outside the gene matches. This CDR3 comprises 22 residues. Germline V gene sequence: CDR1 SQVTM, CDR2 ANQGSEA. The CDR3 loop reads CSANPDKSGTSGAYETTDTQYF. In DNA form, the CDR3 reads TGCAGCGCCAACCCGGATAAATCCGGGACTAGCGGGGCCTACGAGACCACAGATACGCAGTATTTT.

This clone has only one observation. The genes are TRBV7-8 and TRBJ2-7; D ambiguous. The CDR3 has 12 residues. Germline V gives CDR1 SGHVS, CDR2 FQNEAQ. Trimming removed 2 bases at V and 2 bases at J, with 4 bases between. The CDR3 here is CASSLSPYEQYF. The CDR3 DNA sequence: TGTGCCAGCAGCTTAAGTCCCTACGAGCAGTACTTC.